Shown below are 25 T cell receptor beta chains from a single sample sequenced in a study of blood T cell repertoires in COVID-19. Method: immunoSEQ multiplex PCR; TCRdb's copy keeps in-frame clones and lacks some. The sample includes fewer than 500,000 clones, 70% to 90% seen only once; the top ten take over 1.5%. The sequenced sample consisted of PBMCs or T cells enriched from blood (not recorded which). These receptors originate from a woman younger than 30 with acute COVID-19.

The V call is TRBV7-2, the J call TRBJ1-1; TRBD1 matches 7 bases. Germline CDR1 SGHTA, CDR2 FQGNSA. Trimming at V came to 5 bases and at J to 0 bases, leaving 9 bases not matched to a gene. The CDR3 spans 16 residues. The DNA for the CDR3 is TGTGCCAGCAGCCCTAGGCAGACAGGGCTGAACACTGAAGCTTTCTTT. Protein: CASSPRQTGLNTEAFF. Together with reference TRBV7-2 and TRBJ1-1, the CDR3 gives the full variable domain: GAGVSQSPSNKVTEKGKDVELRCDPISGHTALYWYRQSLGQGLEFLIYFQGNSAPDKSGLPSDRFSAERTGGSVSTLTIQRTQQEDSAVYLCASSPRQTGLNTEAFFGQGTRLTVV.

Note on this clone: Other DNA sequences from this sample encode an identical CDR3 as well. This chain joins TRBV4-1 and TRBJ1-2; weak D call: TRBD1 (6 bases). CDR1 MGHRA and CDR2 YSYEKL come from the germline V gene. This CDR3 comprises 13 residues. Trimming took 3 bases from V and 5 from J, leaving 10 bases between them. The DNA for the CDR3 is TGCGCCAGCAGCCAGGACAGCCTGTATGGCTACACCTTC. Amino acids: CASSQDSLYGYTF.

V usage is TRBV13 and J usage is TRBJ1-2; D call uncertain. The CDR3 is 13 residues long. Trimming shortened V by 2 bases and J by 2 bases, and 6 bases separated the two germline ends. The germline gives CDR1 PRHDT, CDR2 FYEKMQ (reference sequence). The chain's CDR3 is CASSLSGNYGYTF. The CDR3 nucleotides are TGTGCCAGCAGCTTATCAGGAAACTATGGCTACACCTTC.

Regarding this clone: The same CDR3 also results from other DNA sequences found in this sample. The chain carries TRBV12-3 or TRBV12-4 and TRBJ1-1, with 7 bases matching TRBD1. The CDR3 loop spans 13 amino acids. Unmatched junction bases numbered 6, after V lost 5 bases and J lost 6 bases. The CDR3 loop is CASSTDRAAEAFF. The CDR3 DNA reads TGTGCCAGCAGTACTGACAGGGCGGCTGAAGCTTTCTTT.

The chain is built from TRBV3-1 (or the pseudogene TRBV3-2) and TRBJ1-2, with D possibly TRBD1 on 6 matching bases. V dropped 5 bases and J dropped 8 bases, with 12 bases sitting between them. CDR1 is LGHDT and CDR2 is YNNKEL in the germline V gene (reference sequence). There are 12 residues in the CDR3. CDR3 protein: CASSVGAQGYTF. CDR3 sequence (DNA): TGTGCCAGCAGCGTGGGGGCGCAGGGCTACACCTTC.

Notes on this clone: At one boundary the junction diverges from the germline segment, which might be a read error. The chain is built from TRBV11-2 and TRBJ2-3, with a weak D call TRBD2 (6 bases). The CDR3 spans 13 residues. Germline CDR1 reads SGHAT; CDR2 reads FQNNGV. The CDR3, as DNA: TGTGCAAGCAACGCGGGGTACACAGATACGCAGTATTTT. Translating it yields CASNAGYTDTQYF. Using reference TRBV11-2 and TRBJ2-3 for the parts outside the CDR3, the full variable domain is EAGVAQSPRYKIIEKRQSVAFWCNPISGHATLYWYQQILGQGPKLLIQFQNNGVVDDSQLPKDRFSAERLKGVDSTLKIQPAKLEDSAVYLCASNAGYTDTQYFGPGTRLTVL.

The V call is TRBV28, the J call TRBJ1-5, with 10 bases aligning to TRBD1. This CDR3 is 14 amino acids long. V lost 5 bases and J lost 6; bases outside the gene matches: 4. Germline lookup yields CDR1 MDHEN and CDR2 SYDVKM. The CDR3 protein is CASSRQGATQPQHF. The CDR3 DNA reads as TGTGCCAGCAGTCGACAGGGGGCCACTCAGCCCCAGCATTTT. Full variable domain (missing parts from reference TRBV28 and TRBJ1-5): DVKVTQSSRYLVKRTGEKVFLECVQDMDHENMFWYRQDPGLGLRLIYFSYDVKMKEKGDIPEGYSVSREKKERFSLILESASTNQTSMYLCASSRQGATQPQHFGDGTRLSIL.

The chain has TRBV9 and TRBJ2-5, with 11 nucleotides matching TRBD2. The CDR3 length is 16 residues. V lost 3 bases, J lost 5 bases, and 9 bases stayed unmatched. CDR1 is SGDLS and CDR2 is YYNGEE in the germline V gene. CDR3 loop: CASSANSGRGRETQYF. DNA of the CDR3: TGTGCCAGCAGCGCAAATAGCGGGAGGGGGAGGGAGACCCAGTACTTC.

The chain employs TRBV5-1 and TRBJ2-7; D is perhaps TRBD2 (6 bases). The CDR3 extends over 15 amino acids. CDR1 is SGHRS and CDR2 is YFSETQ in the germline V gene. Deletions cut 4 bases from V and 2 bases from J, with 16 bases between. CDR3 nucleotides: TGCGCCAGCAGCACCGTGGGGGGTCAAGCCTACGAGCAGTACTTC. This encodes CASSTVGGQAYEQYF.

The CDR3 nucleotides are TGTGCCAGCAGTCCCCATGACAGGGTCCCCCTTGAAGCTTTCTTT. Translated, it gives CASSPHDRVPLEAFF. The V and J genes are TRBV6-6 and TRBJ1-1; 7 bases agree with TRBD1. V shed 5 bases, J shed 7 bases, and the junction held 13 bases outside the gene matches. Germline-derived CDR1 and CDR2 are MNHNY and SVGAGI (reference sequence). The CDR3 has 15 amino acids.

The J gene is TRBJ1-3, the V gene TRBV7-9; D gene uncertain. With 0 bases removed from V and 3 bases from J, the gap between germline ends came to 9 bases. CDR3 length equals 15 residues. Germline values: CDR1 SEHNR, CDR2 FQNEAQ (reference sequence). The CDR3 loop is CASSLAIGDGNTIYF. For the CDR3, the DNA is TGTGCCAGCAGCTTAGCGATCGGGGATGGAAACACCATATATTTT. The variable domain in full, with the rest retrieved from reference TRBV7-9 and TRBJ1-3, is DTGVSQNPRHKITKRGQNVTFRCDPISEHNRLYWYRQTLGQGPEFLTYFQNEAQLEKSRLLSDRFSAERPKGSFSTLEIQRTEQGDSAMYLCASSLAIGDGNTIYFGEGSWLTVV.

This rearrangement joins TRBV11-2 to TRBJ2-4; weak D call: TRBD2 (6 bases). Germline-derived CDR1 and CDR2 are SGHAT and FQNNGV. V dropped 4 bases and J dropped 3 bases, with 10 bases sitting between them. The CDR3 has 14 amino acids. The CDR3, as DNA: TGTGCCAGCAGCTCGGGGGTCGGCAAAAACATTCAGTACTTC. As protein: CASSSGVGKNIQYF.

The V and J genes are TRBV13 and TRBJ1-1; D ambiguous. The CDR3 consists of 12 residues. Germline V gene sequence: CDR1 PRHDT, CDR2 FYEKMQ (reference sequence). Trimming left V 5 bases short and J 5 bases short, with 9 bases between. The CDR3, as DNA: TGTGCCAGCAGCCCAACGGGAACTGAAGCTTTCTTT. It codes for CASSPTGTEAFF.

This chain uses TRBV23-1 with TRBJ1-4; possibly TRBD1 for D (5 bases). TRBV23-1 is recorded as an ORF, its role being uncertain. The CDR3 has 17 residues. Trimming left V 7 bases short and J 10 bases short, with 28 bases between. CDR3 sequence reads: CASTETHRGDVKGKLFF. CDR3 nucleotide sequence: TGCGCCAGCACCGAAACCCATCGGGGGGACGTTAAAGGAAAACTGTTTTTT.

CDR3 DNA sequence: TGTGCCAGCAGCCTTGACAGCTCCTACGAGCAGTACTTC. Protein product: CASSLDSSYEQYF. This chain uses TRBV7-9 with TRBJ2-7; perhaps TRBD1 as D (5 bases). Looked up from germline, CDR1 is SEHNR and CDR2 is FQNEAQ (reference sequence). The V and J ends lost 5 bases and 0 bases respectively, with 8 bases between them. The CDR3 spans 13 residues.

The rearrangement joins TRBV3-1 (or the pseudogene TRBV3-2) to TRBJ2-7; the match to TRBD2 covers 8 bases. V was pared by 2 bases and J by 6 bases, with 12 bases of the junction left unmatched. There are 16 residues in the CDR3. Germline CDR1 LGHDT, CDR2 YNNKEL (reference sequence). CDR3 sequence: CASSQSPTAGEGEQYF. In DNA, the CDR3 is TGTGCCAGCAGCCAAAGCCCGACAGCGGGAGAGGGCGAGCAGTACTTC.

The chain employs TRBV19 and TRBJ1-3, with no clear D. Trimming removed 5 bases at V and 0 bases at J, with 8 bases between. The CDR3 contains 14 residues. Germline V gene sequence: CDR1 LNHDA, CDR2 SQIVND (reference sequence). The CDR3: CASSERYSGNTIYF. The CDR3 nucleotides are TGTGCCAGTAGTGAGAGATACTCTGGAAACACCATATATTTT.

This chain links TRBV28 with TRBJ1-4; 7 bases are shared with TRBD1. J lost 4 bases, V lost 6 bases, and 2 bases had no gene match. This CDR3 has 13 residues. Germline CDR1 reads MDHEN; CDR2 reads SYDVKM. The CDR3 coding sequence is TGTGCCAGCAGACACAGGGGTAATGAAAAACTGTTTTTT. Its translation is CASRHRGNEKLFF.

The chain employs TRBV7-2 and TRBJ2-5, with TRBD2 as a possible D gene (6 bases). The germline CDR1 and CDR2 sequences are SGHTA and FQGNSA. This CDR3 is 14 amino acids long. The ends were cut back, 1 base at V and 4 bases at J, with 10 bases in the middle. CDR3 coding DNA: TGTGCCAGCAGCTTAGGATACGGGGGAGAGACCCAGTACTTC. This codes for CASSLGYGGETQYF.

This sequence joins TRBV18 and TRBJ1-6; unclear D gene. This CDR3 has 14 residues. Germline V gene lookup returns CDR1 KGHSH and CDR2 LQKENI. V was cut by 3 bases and J by 7 bases, with 10 bases left in between. In DNA form, the CDR3 reads TGTGCCAGCTCACCGGATCCCAGGAATTCACCCCTCCACTTT. Translating it yields CASSPDPRNSPLHF.

The rearrangement joins TRBV18 to TRBJ2-1, with TRBD1 matching over 7 bases. The CDR3 spans 16 residues. Germline CDR1 KGHSH, CDR2 LQKENI. The V gene end was trimmed by 2 bases and the J gene end by 8 bases; junction bases not matched to a gene: 12. Here the CDR3 reads CASSPTRQGDVDEQFF. Written as DNA, the CDR3 is TGTGCCAGCTCACCAACTCGGCAGGGGGATGTGGATGAGCAGTTCTTC.

With regard to this clone: Different DNA sequences within this sample yield the same CDR3. The chain carries TRBV7-9 and TRBJ2-7; 10 nucleotides line up with TRBD2. The CDR3 is made up of 15 amino acids. The ends lost 4 bases at V and 0 bases at J; junction bases unmatched: 3. CDR1 is SEHNR and CDR2 is FQNEAQ in the germline V gene (reference sequence). As DNA, the CDR3 is TGTGCCAGCAGCTGGACTAGCGGCGGCTCCTACGAGCAGTACTTC. Translated: CASSWTSGGSYEQYF.

The rearrangement joins TRBV2 to TRBJ2-7; 9 positions match TRBD1. V was pared by 6 bases and J by 7 bases, with 1 base of the junction left unmatched. The V gene's germline CDR1 is SNHLY and CDR2 FYNNEI. This CDR3 contains 11 residues. The DNA for the CDR3 is TGTGCCAGCAGGGACAGGGGTGAGCAGTACTTC. Encoded protein: CASRDRGEQYF.

DNA for the CDR3: TGTGCCATCAGTGAACGGCGGGGGGGACCGAACACCGGGGAGCTGTTTTTT. It encodes CAISERRGGPNTGELFF. The chain combines TRBV10-3 with TRBJ2-2; 9 bases match TRBD2. V lost 3 bases to trimming and J lost 0 bases; unmatched junction nucleotides: 5. Germline CDR1 and CDR2: ENHRY and SYGVKD. The CDR3 runs 17 residues.

The chain has TRBV5-1 and TRBJ1-2; D call uncertain. CDR3 length: 13 amino acids. Trimming removed 2 bases at V and 1 base at J, with 6 bases between. Germline values: CDR1 SGHRS, CDR2 YFSETQ. The CDR3 DNA is TGCGCCAGCAGCTTTCCGTATAACTATGGCTACACCTTC. Its protein is CASSFPYNYGYTF.